Listed below are T cell receptor beta chains from one sample, sequenced in a study of Graves' ophthalmopathy and Graves' hyperthyroidism. TCRdb redid the calling of the multiplex PCR reads with MiXCR, one entry per CDR3 protein. The sample consists of approximately 700,000 distinct CDR3 sequences, under 50% of them appearing once. The sample consisted of peripheral blood. These receptors were collected from an adult man with Graves' ophthalmopathy. Each CDR3 is given with its conserved first and last residue. D genes are given only for firm matches. Not every row has a clone size; where given, it reads once, few, many or a size class.

CDR3 DNA | CDR3 protein | J gene | clone size | D gene | V gene
TGTGCCAGCCGTTCCAACAGGGGAGAGACCCAGTACTTC | CASRSNRGETQYF | TRBJ2-5 | many | TRBD1 | TRBV6-6
TGCAGTGCTAGGATGGGCCGGAGCTATGGCTACACCTTC | CSARMGRSYGYTF | TRBJ1-2 | many | - | TRBV20-1
TGTGCCAGCAGCGCAGGGTGGAATCAGCCCCAGTACTTC | CASSAGWNQPQYF | TRBJ2-5 | - | - | TRBV7-6
TGTGCCAGCAGCTTGGACGGGGGGTATGGCTACACCTTC | CASSLDGGYGYTF | TRBJ1-2 | many | - | TRBV5-8
TGTGCCACTAGGACGGAGGCTTTTCCCTACGAGCAGTACTTC | CATRTEAFPYEQYF | TRBJ2-7 | many | - | TRBV15
TGTGCCACCGGCATAGACAGGCGCACGATCGACACCGGGGAGCTGTTTTTT | CATGIDRRTIDTGELFF | TRBJ2-2 | many | - | TRBV15
TGTGCCAGCAGCTCCCTCCGGGACAGCCGCCGGGGAGGTGGCTACACCTTC | CASSSLRDSRRGGGYTF | TRBJ1-2 | many | TRBD1 | TRBV11-2
TGCAGCGCAGGGGACCGAGACAATCAGCCCCAGCATTTT | CSAGDRDNQPQHF | TRBJ1-5 | many | - | TRBV20-1
TGTGCCAGCAGTGTACAGGGGGGGAAGACCCAGCATTTT | CASSVQGGKTQHF | TRBJ1-5 | - | TRBD1 | TRBV2
TGTGCCAGCAGCGGGACAGGTATACAAGAGACCCAGTACTTC | CASSGTGIQETQYF | TRBJ2-5 | - | TRBD1 | TRBV6-1
TGTGCCAGCAGCGCCCCGGGACTAGTAAACGAGCAGTACTTC | CASSAPGLVNEQYF | TRBJ2-7 | - | TRBD2 | TRBV9
TGTGCCACCAGCAGTGGAGGGGACTCAGCTAATGAAAAACTGTTTTTT | CATSSGGDSANEKLFF | TRBJ1-4 | once | - | TRBV15
TGCGCCAGCAGCCTAACTAGCGTCACGAACACCGGGGAGCTGTTTTTT | CASSLTSVTNTGELFF | TRBJ2-2 | many | TRBD2 | TRBV5-1
TGTGCCAGTGAAGATAAGGGGGCAGGTACTGAAGCTTTCTTT | CASEDKGAGTEAFF | TRBJ1-1 | many | TRBD1 | TRBV19
TGTGCCAGCAGCCCCCCTGGTCGGGGCGGAGAGACCCAGTACTTC | CASSPPGRGGETQYF | TRBJ2-5 | few | - | TRBV11-2